What follows are 8 T cell receptor beta chains derived from one specimen sequenced in a study of T cell changes during pregnancy in multiple sclerosis. Using immunoSEQ multiplex PCR, the repertoire was profiled, and TCRdb retains in-frame clones only, with some absent. Of roughly 100,000 clones detected, more than 85% appear once; the ten largest clones hold about 3.1%. The source material was peripheral blood, sampled in the second trimester of pregnancy. The receptors derive from a female donor with multiple sclerosis, enrolled in a pregnancy study.

V is TRBV7-9 and J is TRBJ2-7; TRBD1 matches 9 bases. The germline V gene has CDR1 SEHNR and CDR2 FQNEAQ (reference sequence). The V segment lost 10 bases and the J segment 6 bases; nucleotides outside the gene matches: 10. The CDR3 is made up of 13 amino acids. In nucleotides, the CDR3 is TGTGCCACTCCTTCGGGACAGGGTAGCGAGCAGTACTTC. Translation gives CATPSGQGSEQYF.

CDR3 region: CASSLGTSDEQYF. CDR3 DNA sequence: TGTGCCAGCAGCTTGGGGACTAGCGACGAGCAGTACTTC. The chain couples TRBV5-6 to TRBJ2-7; 9 nucleotides align to TRBD2. CDR1 and CDR2 (germline): SGHDT, YYEEEE. V lost 0 bases, J lost 5 bases, and 0 bases stayed unmatched. The CDR3 is made up of 13 amino acids.

V and J are TRBV28 and TRBJ1-4, with 10 bases aligning to TRBD1. Germline V gene lookup returns CDR1 MDHEN and CDR2 SYDVKM. Trimming at V came to 4 bases and at J to 7 bases, leaving 9 bases not matched to a gene. The CDR3 length is 16 residues. The CDR3 region is CASSSIDRGRSEKLFF. Here the CDR3 DNA reads TGTGCCAGCAGTTCCATAGACAGGGGGCGGAGTGAAAAACTGTTTTTT.

The rearrangement uses TRBV10-3 and TRBJ2-7, with 7 nucleotides matching TRBD1. In germline, CDR1 is ENHRY, CDR2 SYGVKD. The CDR3 is made up of 15 amino acids. V dropped 0 bases and J dropped 1; count of bases not matched to a gene: 3. The CDR3 nucleotides read TGTGCCATCAGTGAGTCAGCAGGGGGATCCTACGAGCAGTACTTC. Translation gives CAISESAGGSYEQYF.

This clone was detected a few times. The CDR3 loop is CASSLGTGHVETQYF. The CDR3, as DNA: TGTGCCAGCAGCTTAGGGACAGGGCACGTGGAGACCCAGTACTTC. V gene TRBV7-3 combines with J gene TRBJ2-5; 9 bases match TRBD1. Germline V lookup: CDR1 SGHTA, CDR2 FQGTGA. This CDR3 has 15 amino acids. The V gene end was trimmed by 2 bases and the J gene end by 5 bases; junction bases not matched to a gene: 6. Full variable domain (remainder filled in from reference TRBV7-3 and TRBJ2-5): GAGVSQTPSNKVTEKGKYVELRCDPISGHTALYWYRQSLGQGPEFLIYFQGTGAADDSGLPNDRFFAVRPEGSVSTLKIQRTERGDSAVYLCASSLGTGHVETQYFGPGTRLLVL.

The V gene is TRBV5-4, the J gene TRBJ2-7; 10 bases are a match to TRBD2. CDR1 is SGHNT, CDR2 YYREEE, per germline (reference sequence). Losses at the gene ends were 9 bases for V and 5 bases for J; bases not matched to a gene: 8. This CDR3 has 13 residues. The chain's CDR3 is CATELAGLNEQYF. CDR3 nucleotides: TGTGCCACCGAACTAGCGGGACTAAACGAGCAGTACTTC.

The V and J genes are TRBV5-4 and TRBJ2-5; D is perhaps TRBD2 (6 bases). The germline CDR1 and CDR2 sequences are SGHNT and YYREEE (reference sequence). V was trimmed by 2 bases and J by 2 bases, leaving 19 bases between them. CDR3 length equals 17 residues. The CDR3 coding sequence is TGTGCCAGCAGCTTCCCAGGGAAAGGAAGCGGGCAAGAGACCCAGTACTTC. This sequence encodes CASSFPGKGSGQETQYF.

The CDR3 region is CASSVLGASGSKDTQYF. The CDR3 DNA reads as TGTGCCAGCAGTGTTCTAGGGGCTAGCGGGAGTAAAGATACGCAGTATTTT. The chain carries TRBV6-1 and TRBJ2-3; 10 bases are a match to TRBD2. V dropped 4 bases and J dropped 5; count of bases not matched to a gene: 12. The CDR3 runs 17 residues. Germline V gene lookup returns CDR1 MNHNS and CDR2 SASEGT.